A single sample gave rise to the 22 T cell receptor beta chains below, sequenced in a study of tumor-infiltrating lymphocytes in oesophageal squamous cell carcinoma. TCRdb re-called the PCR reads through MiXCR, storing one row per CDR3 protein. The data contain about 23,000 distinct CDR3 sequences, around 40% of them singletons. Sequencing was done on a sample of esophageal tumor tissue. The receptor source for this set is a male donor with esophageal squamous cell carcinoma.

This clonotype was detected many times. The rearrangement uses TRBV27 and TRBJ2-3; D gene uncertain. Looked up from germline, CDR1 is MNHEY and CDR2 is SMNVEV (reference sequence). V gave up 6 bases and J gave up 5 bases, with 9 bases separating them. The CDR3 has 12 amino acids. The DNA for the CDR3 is TGTGCCAGCAGGAATCCCTTAGATACGCAGTATTTT. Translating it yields CASRNPLDTQYF.

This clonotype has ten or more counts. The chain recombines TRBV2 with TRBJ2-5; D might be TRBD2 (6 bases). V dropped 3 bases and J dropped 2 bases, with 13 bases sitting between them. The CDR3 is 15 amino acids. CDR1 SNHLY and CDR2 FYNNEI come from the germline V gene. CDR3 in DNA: TGTGCCAGCAGTGAGTCTAGCGCTCCACAAGAGACCCAGTACTTC. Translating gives CASSESSAPQETQYF. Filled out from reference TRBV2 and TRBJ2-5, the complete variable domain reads EPEVTQTPSHQVTQMGQEVILRCVPISNHLYFYWYRQILGQKVEFLVSFYNNEISEKSEIFDDQFSVERPDGSNFTLKIRSTKLEDSAMYFCASSESSAPQETQYFGPGTRLLVL.

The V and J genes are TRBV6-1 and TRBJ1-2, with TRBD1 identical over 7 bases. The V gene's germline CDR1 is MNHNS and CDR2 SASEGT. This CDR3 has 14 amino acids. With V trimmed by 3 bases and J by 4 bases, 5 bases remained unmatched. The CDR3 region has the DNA TGTGCCAGCAGTGATCTCGGGACAGCCTATGGCTACACCTTC. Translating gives CASSDLGTAYGYTF.

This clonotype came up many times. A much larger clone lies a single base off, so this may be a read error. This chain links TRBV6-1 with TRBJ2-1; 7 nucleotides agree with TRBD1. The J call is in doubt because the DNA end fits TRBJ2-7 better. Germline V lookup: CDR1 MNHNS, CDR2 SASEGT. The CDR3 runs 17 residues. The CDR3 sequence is CASSHDRAFLSYNEQYF. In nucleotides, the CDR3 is TGTGCCAGCAGTCATGACAGGGCCTTCCTCTCCTACAATGAGCAGTACTTC.

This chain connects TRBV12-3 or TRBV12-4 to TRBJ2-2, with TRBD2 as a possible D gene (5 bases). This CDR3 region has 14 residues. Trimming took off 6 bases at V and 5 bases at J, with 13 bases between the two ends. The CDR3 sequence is CASSTRESTGELFF. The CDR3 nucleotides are TGTGCCAGCAGCACGAGGGAGTCGACCGGGGAGCTGTTTTTT.

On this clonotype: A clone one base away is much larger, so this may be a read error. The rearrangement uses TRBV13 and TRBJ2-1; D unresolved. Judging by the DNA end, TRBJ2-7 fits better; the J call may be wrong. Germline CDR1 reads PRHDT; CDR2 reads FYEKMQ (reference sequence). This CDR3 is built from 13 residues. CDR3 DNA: TGTGCCAGCAGCTTGACTGGTACCAATGAGCAGTACTTC. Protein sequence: CASSLTGTNEQYF.

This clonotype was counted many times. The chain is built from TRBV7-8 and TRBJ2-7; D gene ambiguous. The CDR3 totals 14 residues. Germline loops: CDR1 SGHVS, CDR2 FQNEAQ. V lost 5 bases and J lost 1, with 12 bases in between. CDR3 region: CASSPRDNSYEQYF. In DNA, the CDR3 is TGTGCCAGCAGCCCACGTGACAATTCCTACGAGCAGTACTTC.

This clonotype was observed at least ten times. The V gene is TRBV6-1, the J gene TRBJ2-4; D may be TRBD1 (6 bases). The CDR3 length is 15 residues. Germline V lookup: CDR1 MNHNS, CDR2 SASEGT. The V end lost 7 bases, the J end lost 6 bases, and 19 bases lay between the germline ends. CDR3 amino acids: CASTYRAAGVNIQYF. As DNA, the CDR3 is TGTGCCAGCACCTACCGGGCGGCAGGGGTAAACATTCAGTACTTC.

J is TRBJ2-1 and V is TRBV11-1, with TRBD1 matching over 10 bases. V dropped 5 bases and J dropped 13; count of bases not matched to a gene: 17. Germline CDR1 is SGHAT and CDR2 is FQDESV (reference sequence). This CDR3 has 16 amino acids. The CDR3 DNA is TGTGCCAGCAGCAGAACCGGGACAGGGGATTATGGGACCCAGTTCTTC. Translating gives CASSRTGTGDYGTQFF.

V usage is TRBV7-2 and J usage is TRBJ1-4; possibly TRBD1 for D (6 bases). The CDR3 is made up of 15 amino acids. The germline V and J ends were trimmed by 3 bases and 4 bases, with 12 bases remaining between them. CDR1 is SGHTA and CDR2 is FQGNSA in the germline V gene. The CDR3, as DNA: TGTGCCAGCAGCTTCCGAAGGGGGATTAATGAAAAACTGTTTTTT. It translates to CASSFRRGINEKLFF.

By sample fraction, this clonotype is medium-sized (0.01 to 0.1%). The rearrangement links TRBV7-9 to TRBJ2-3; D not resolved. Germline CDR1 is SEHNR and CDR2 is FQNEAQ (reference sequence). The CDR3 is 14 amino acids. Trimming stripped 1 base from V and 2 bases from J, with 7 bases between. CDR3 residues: CASSLDTNTDTQYF. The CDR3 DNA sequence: TGTGCCAGCAGCTTAGATACAAACACAGATACGCAGTATTTT.

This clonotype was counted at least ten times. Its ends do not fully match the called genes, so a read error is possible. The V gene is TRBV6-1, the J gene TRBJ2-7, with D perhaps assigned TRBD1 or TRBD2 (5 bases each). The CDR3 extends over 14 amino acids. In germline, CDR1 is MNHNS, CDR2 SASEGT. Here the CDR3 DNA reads TGTGCCAGCACCTTCGGGACCCAGTCTTCACCCCTCCACTTC. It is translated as CASTFGTQSSPLHF.

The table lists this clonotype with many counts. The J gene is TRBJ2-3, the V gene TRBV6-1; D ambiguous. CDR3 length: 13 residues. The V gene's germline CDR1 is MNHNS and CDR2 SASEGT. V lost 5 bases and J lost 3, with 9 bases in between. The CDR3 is CASSRSLTDTQYF. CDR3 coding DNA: TGTGCCAGCAGTAGGTCCTTGACAGATACGCAGTATTTT.

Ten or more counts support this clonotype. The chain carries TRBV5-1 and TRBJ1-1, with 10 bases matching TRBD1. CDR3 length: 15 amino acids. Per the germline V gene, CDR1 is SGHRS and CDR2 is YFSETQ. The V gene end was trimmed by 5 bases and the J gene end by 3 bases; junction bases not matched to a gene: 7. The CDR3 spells CASSSGTGVDTEAFF. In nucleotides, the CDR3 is TGCGCCAGCAGTTCCGGGACAGGGGTTGACACTGAAGCTTTCTTT.

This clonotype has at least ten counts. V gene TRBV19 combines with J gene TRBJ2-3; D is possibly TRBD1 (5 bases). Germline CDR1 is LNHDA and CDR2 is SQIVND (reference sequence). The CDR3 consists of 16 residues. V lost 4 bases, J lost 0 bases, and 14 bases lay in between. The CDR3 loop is CASSNRAGPSTDTQYF. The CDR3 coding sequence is TGTGCCAGTAGTAACCGGGCAGGGCCTAGCACAGATACGCAGTATTTT.

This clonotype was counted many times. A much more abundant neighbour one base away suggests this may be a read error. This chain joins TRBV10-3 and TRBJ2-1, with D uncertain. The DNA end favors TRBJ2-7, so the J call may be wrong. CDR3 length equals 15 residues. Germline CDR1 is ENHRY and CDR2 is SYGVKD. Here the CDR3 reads CAISESHSKGNEQYF. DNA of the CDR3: TGTGCCATCAGTGAGTCGCACAGCAAGGGCAATGAGCAGTACTTC.

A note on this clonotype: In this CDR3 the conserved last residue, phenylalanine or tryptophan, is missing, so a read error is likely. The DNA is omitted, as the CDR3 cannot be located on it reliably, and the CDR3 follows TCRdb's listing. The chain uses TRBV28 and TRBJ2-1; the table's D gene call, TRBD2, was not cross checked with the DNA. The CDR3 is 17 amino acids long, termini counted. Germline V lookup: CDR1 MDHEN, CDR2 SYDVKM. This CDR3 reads CASRRDTPSDSPLHFGN.

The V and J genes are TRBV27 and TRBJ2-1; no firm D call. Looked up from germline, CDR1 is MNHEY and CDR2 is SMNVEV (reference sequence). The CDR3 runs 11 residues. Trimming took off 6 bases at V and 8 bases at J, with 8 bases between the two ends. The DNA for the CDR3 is TGTGCCAGCAGGATTTACCATGAGCAGTTCTTC. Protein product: CASRIYHEQFF.

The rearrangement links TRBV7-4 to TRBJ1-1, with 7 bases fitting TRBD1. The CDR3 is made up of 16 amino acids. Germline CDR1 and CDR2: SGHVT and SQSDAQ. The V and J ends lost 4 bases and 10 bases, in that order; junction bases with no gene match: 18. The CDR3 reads CASSSGTAQIVEGAFF. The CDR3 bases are TGTGCCAGCAGCTCCGGGACAGCACAGATCGTTGAAGGAGCTTTCTTT.

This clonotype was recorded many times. The CDR3 DNA reads as TGCGCCAGCAGTGATCGCTTCGGGACTAGCGGGGGCATATACGAGCAGTACTTC. It encodes CASSDRFGTSGGIYEQYF. The rearrangement joins TRBV10-2 to TRBJ2-7; TRBD2 aligns across 14 bases. The CDR3 extends over 18 amino acids. The germline V gene has CDR1 WSHSY and CDR2 SAAADI. The V gene end was trimmed by 3 bases and the J gene end by 4 bases; junction bases not matched to a gene: 11.

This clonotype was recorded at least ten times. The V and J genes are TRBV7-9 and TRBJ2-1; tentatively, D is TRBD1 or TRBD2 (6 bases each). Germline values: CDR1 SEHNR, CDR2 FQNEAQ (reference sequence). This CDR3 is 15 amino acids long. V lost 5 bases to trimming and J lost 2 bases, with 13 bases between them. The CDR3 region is CASSPRGDPYNEQFF. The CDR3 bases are TGTGCCAGCAGCCCAAGGGGGGACCCCTACAATGAGCAGTTCTTC. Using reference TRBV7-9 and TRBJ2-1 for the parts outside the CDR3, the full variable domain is DTGVSQNPRHKITKRGQNVTFRCDPISEHNRLYWYRQTLGQGPEFLTYFQNEAQLEKSRLLSDRFSAERPKGSFSTLEIQRTEQGDSAMYLCASSPRGDPYNEQFFGPGTRLTVL.

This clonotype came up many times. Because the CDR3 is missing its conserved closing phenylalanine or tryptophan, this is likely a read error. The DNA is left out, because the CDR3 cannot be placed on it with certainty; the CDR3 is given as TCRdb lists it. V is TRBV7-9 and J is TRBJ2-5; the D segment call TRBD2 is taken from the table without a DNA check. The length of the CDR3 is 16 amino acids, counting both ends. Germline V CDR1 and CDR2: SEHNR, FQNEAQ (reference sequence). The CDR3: CASSLGLTPDEQYFGN.